A selection of T cell receptor beta chains follows, all from one sample in a study of response to subunit inactivated influenza vaccine. TCRdb redid the calling of the RT-PCR reads with MiXCR, one entry per CDR3 protein. The sample lists 150,000 to 200,000 distinct CDR3 sequences; over 9.5% were seen once. The same sample was also studied in work on T cells expressing NK-cell markers.

This specimen consisted of CD8+ T cells sorted from PBMCs, obtained 11 to 12 days after vaccination. These receptors were taken from a man over 45 who received an inactivated influenza vaccine. Each CDR3 is given with its conserved first and last residue. Fields, in order: D gene, clone size, J gene, V gene, CDR3 DNA, CDR3 protein. The D gene is left open where the match is weak. Only some rows state a clone size, as once, few, many or a class for expanded clones.

D gene: -
clone size: -
J gene: TRBJ2-3
V gene: TRBV10-2
CDR3 DNA: TGCGCCAGCAGTGATAGGAACAGAGGCACAGATACGCAGTATTTT
CDR3 protein: CASSDRNRGTDTQYF

D gene: TRBD2
clone size: many
J gene: TRBJ2-1
V gene: TRBV4-2
CDR3 DNA: TGTGCCAGCAGGGCACTAGCGGGAGGGCCCAGCAATGAGCAGTTCTTC
CDR3 protein: CASRALAGGPSNEQFF

D gene: -
clone size: few
J gene: TRBJ2-7
V gene: TRBV20-1
CDR3 DNA: TGCAGTGCCGTCTTTGGGACTCCCTACGAGCAGTACTTC
CDR3 protein: CSAVFGTPYEQYF

D gene: TRBD2
clone size: few
J gene: TRBJ2-1
V gene: TRBV4-2
CDR3 DNA: TGTGCCAGCAGCCAGGAATACGGGACTAGTTTTAATGAGCAGTTCTTC
CDR3 protein: CASSQEYGTSFNEQFF

D gene: TRBD1
clone size: many
J gene: TRBJ2-7
V gene: TRBV20-1
CDR3 DNA: TGCAGTGCTAGAGTTCCCGGACAGGTCTACGAGCAGTACTTC
CDR3 protein: CSARVPGQVYEQYF

D gene: TRBD1
clone size: many
J gene: TRBJ2-7
V gene: TRBV28
CDR3 DNA: TGTGCCAGCAAGCCGACAGGGGACGGTTACGAGCAGTACTTC
CDR3 protein: CASKPTGDGYEQYF

D gene: TRBD2
clone size: few
J gene: TRBJ2-1
V gene: TRBV11-2
CDR3 DNA: TGTGCCAGCAGCTTGTATCGTTTCAGCGGGGGGGCCACCTACAATGAGCAGTTCTTC
CDR3 protein: CASSLYRFSGGATYNEQFF

D gene: TRBD1
clone size: -
J gene: TRBJ2-7
V gene: TRBV6-1
CDR3 DNA: TGTGCCAGCACCACAATGGTTGGGGGACAGAACTACGAGCAGTACTTC
CDR3 protein: CASTTMVGGQNYEQYF

D gene: -
clone size: few
J gene: TRBJ2-7
V gene: TRBV29-1
CDR3 DNA: TGCAGCGTTTTCTTGGGATACGAGCAGTACTTC
CDR3 protein: CSVFLGYEQYF

D gene: -
clone size: few
J gene: TRBJ1-1
V gene: TRBV20-1
CDR3 DNA: TGCAGTGCTAGCACTCCGAACACTGAAGCTTTCTTT
CDR3 protein: CSASTPNTEAFF

D gene: -
clone size: -
J gene: TRBJ2-7
V gene: TRBV14
CDR3 DNA: TGTGCCAGCAGCCAAGAGGGAACCACCTACGAGCAGTACTTC
CDR3 protein: CASSQEGTTYEQYF

D gene: -
clone size: -
J gene: TRBJ2-7
V gene: TRBV13
CDR3 DNA: TGTGCCAGCAGCTACACAGGGATCGAGCAGTACTTC
CDR3 protein: CASSYTGIEQYF

D gene: -
clone size: few
J gene: TRBJ2-3
V gene: TRBV12-3/TRBV12-4
CDR3 DNA: TGTGCCAGCAGCTTTACCCCAGATACGCAGTATTTT
CDR3 protein: CASSFTPDTQYF

D gene: TRBD2
clone size: -
J gene: TRBJ2-3
V gene: TRBV29-1
CDR3 DNA: TGCAGCGTTGATTTTGGGACTAGGGGACCAGATACGCAGTATTTT
CDR3 protein: CSVDFGTRGPDTQYF

D gene: TRBD1
clone size: -
J gene: TRBJ2-7
V gene: TRBV28
CDR3 DNA: TGTGCCAGCAGTCCCGACAGGGTCCATCCCTACGAGCAGTACTTC
CDR3 protein: CASSPDRVHPYEQYF

D gene: -
clone size: few
J gene: TRBJ2-7
V gene: TRBV3-2
CDR3 DNA: TGTGCCAGCAGCCTGTCCGCGCGGGATACCTACGAGCAGTACTTC
CDR3 protein: CASSLSARDTYEQYF

D gene: -
clone size: many
J gene: TRBJ1-1
V gene: TRBV12-3/TRBV12-4
CDR3 DNA: TGTGCCAGCAGTCCGGGACCCGAAGCTTTCTTT
CDR3 protein: CASSPGPEAFF

D gene: TRBD2
clone size: -
J gene: TRBJ2-1
V gene: TRBV7-9
CDR3 DNA: TGTGCCAGCCCCCCCCGGACTAGCGGGAATAGTGAGCAGTTCTTC
CDR3 protein: CASPPRTSGNSEQFF

D gene: TRBD1
clone size: few
J gene: TRBJ1-5
V gene: TRBV4-1
CDR3 DNA: TGCGCCAGCAGCCAAGGGACAGGGCTCCAGCCCCAGCATTTT
CDR3 protein: CASSQGTGLQPQHF

D gene: TRBD2
clone size: few
J gene: TRBJ2-7
V gene: TRBV20-1
CDR3 DNA: TGCAGTGCTAGAGATACCGGGACTACCTCCTACGAGCAGTACTTC
CDR3 protein: CSARDTGTTSYEQYF

D gene: -
clone size: many
J gene: TRBJ2-7
V gene: TRBV4-2
CDR3 DNA: TGTGCCAGCAGCCAAACATTGAACAGGGACCACGAGCAGTACTTC
CDR3 protein: CASSQTLNRDHEQYF

D gene: TRBD2
clone size: many
J gene: TRBJ2-1
V gene: TRBV13
CDR3 DNA: TGTGCCAGCAGCCCTCCTAGCGGGAACTCCTACAATGAGCAGTTCTTC
CDR3 protein: CASSPPSGNSYNEQFF

D gene: TRBD1
clone size: few
J gene: TRBJ1-1
V gene: TRBV9
CDR3 DNA: TGTGCCAGCAGCGTAGCTGGGCAGGGGGCCCTGAACACTGAAGCTTTCTTT
CDR3 protein: CASSVAGQGALNTEAFF

D gene: TRBD2
clone size: -
J gene: TRBJ2-7
V gene: TRBV11-1
CDR3 DNA: TGTGCCAGCAGAGATACAGCGGGGGCCCCGGTCTACGAGCAGTACTTC
CDR3 protein: CASRDTAGAPVYEQYF

D gene: -
clone size: many
J gene: TRBJ2-7
V gene: TRBV5-1
CDR3 DNA: TGCGCCAGCAGCTTGGATGGAGCGGAGCAGTACTTC
CDR3 protein: CASSLDGAEQYF

D gene: -
clone size: -
J gene: TRBJ1-5
V gene: TRBV6-2/TRBV6-3
CDR3 DNA: TGTGCCAGCAGTGCCGGGACCGCGAATCAGCCCCAGCATTTT
CDR3 protein: CASSAGTANQPQHF

D gene: -
clone size: -
J gene: TRBJ2-1
V gene: TRBV20-1
CDR3 DNA: TGCAGTGCTAGAGGAGGGGGGGGTCGGGTTTACAATGAGCAGTTCTTC
CDR3 protein: CSARGGGGRVYNEQFF

D gene: TRBD1
clone size: -
J gene: TRBJ2-7
V gene: TRBV5-8
CDR3 DNA: TGTGCCAGCAGGAAGATTCCGGGACAGGGGTACGAGCAGTACTTC
CDR3 protein: CASRKIPGQGYEQYF

D gene: -
clone size: few
J gene: TRBJ2-2
V gene: TRBV30
CDR3 DNA: TGTGCCTGGAGGGTCGGGAACACCGGGGAGCTGTTTTTT
CDR3 protein: CAWRVGNTGELFF

D gene: TRBD1
clone size: few
J gene: TRBJ2-6
V gene: TRBV4-3
CDR3 DNA: TGCGCCAGCAGCCTGACGGGAACAGGGGGCTTTCCTGGGGCCAACGTCCTGACTTTC
CDR3 protein: CASSLTGTGGFPGANVLTF

D gene: TRBD2
clone size: -
J gene: TRBJ2-1
V gene: TRBV6-1
CDR3 DNA: TGTGCCAGCAGTGATGAGTTGGCGGGAGGGTTTAACAATGAGCAGTTCTTC
CDR3 protein: CASSDELAGGFNNEQFF

D gene: -
clone size: few
J gene: TRBJ2-3
V gene: TRBV29-1
CDR3 DNA: TGCAGCGTTGAGGTGGCGGGAAGAAACCCAGATACGCAGTATTTT
CDR3 protein: CSVEVAGRNPDTQYF

D gene: TRBD2
clone size: many
J gene: TRBJ2-5
V gene: TRBV12-3/TRBV12-4
CDR3 DNA: TGTGCCAGCAGTCCGCCCTTCTTTAGCGGGGATGGAGAGACCCAGTACTTC
CDR3 protein: CASSPPFFSGDGETQYF

D gene: -
clone size: few
J gene: TRBJ1-5
V gene: TRBV12-3/TRBV12-4
CDR3 DNA: TGTGCCAGCAGGGGCGCTCATCAGCCCCAGCATTTT
CDR3 protein: CASRGAHQPQHF

D gene: TRBD1
clone size: few
J gene: TRBJ2-1
V gene: TRBV7-9
CDR3 DNA: TGTGCCAGCAGCTTAGCAGGGACAGCCTACAATGAGCAGTTCTTC
CDR3 protein: CASSLAGTAYNEQFF

D gene: -
clone size: -
J gene: TRBJ2-6
V gene: TRBV2
CDR3 DNA: TGTGCCAGCAGTGAATGGGACCCTGGGGCCAACGTCCTGACTTTC
CDR3 protein: CASSEWDPGANVLTF

D gene: TRBD1
clone size: many
J gene: TRBJ2-5
V gene: TRBV29-1
CDR3 DNA: TGCAGCGCAGAAGACAGGGGCCAGGGCCCGGAGACCCAGTACTTC
CDR3 protein: CSAEDRGQGPETQYF

D gene: -
clone size: -
J gene: TRBJ2-7
V gene: TRBV5-4
CDR3 DNA: TGTGCCAGCAGCAAGGGACAATCATTGGGTCGCGAGCAGTACTTC
CDR3 protein: CASSKGQSLGREQYF

D gene: TRBD1
clone size: -
J gene: TRBJ2-7
V gene: TRBV20-1
CDR3 DNA: TGCAGTGCTAGAGGGACAGGCAACTACGAGCAGTACTTC
CDR3 protein: CSARGTGNYEQYF

D gene: TRBD1
clone size: -
J gene: TRBJ2-1
V gene: TRBV18
CDR3 DNA: TGTGCCAGCTCACTAGGGACAGGGGACTACAATGAGCAGTTCTTC
CDR3 protein: CASSLGTGDYNEQFF

D gene: TRBD1
clone size: few
J gene: TRBJ2-1
V gene: TRBV7-8
CDR3 DNA: TGTGCCAGCAGCTTAGAGGGGGCAGCGCCCTACAATGAGCAGTTCTTC
CDR3 protein: CASSLEGAAPYNEQFF

D gene: -
clone size: -
J gene: TRBJ2-7
V gene: TRBV20-1
CDR3 DNA: TGCAGTGCTAGAGTTCGGGGAAACTACGAGCAGTACTTC
CDR3 protein: CSARVRGNYEQYF